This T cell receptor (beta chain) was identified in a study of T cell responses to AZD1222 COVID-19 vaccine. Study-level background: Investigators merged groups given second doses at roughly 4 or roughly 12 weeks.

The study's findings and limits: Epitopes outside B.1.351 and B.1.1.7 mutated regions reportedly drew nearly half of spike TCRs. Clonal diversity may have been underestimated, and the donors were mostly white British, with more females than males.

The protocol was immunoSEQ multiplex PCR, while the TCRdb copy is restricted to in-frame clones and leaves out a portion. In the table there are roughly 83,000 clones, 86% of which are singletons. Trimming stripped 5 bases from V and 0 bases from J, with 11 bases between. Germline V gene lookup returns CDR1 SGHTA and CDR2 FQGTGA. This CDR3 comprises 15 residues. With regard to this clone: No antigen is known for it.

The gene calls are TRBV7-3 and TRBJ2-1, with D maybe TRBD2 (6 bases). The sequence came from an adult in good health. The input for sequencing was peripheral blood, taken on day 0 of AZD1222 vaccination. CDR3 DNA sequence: TGTGCCAGCAGCGCGGGACTTAGCTCCTACAATGAGCAGTTCTTC. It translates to CASSAGLSSYNEQFF.